This entry lists 27 T cell receptor beta chains sequenced from one sample in a study of Ad26.COV2.S vaccination and SARS-CoV-2 variants. Treatment noted: roughly 19 received Ad26.COV2.S at low or high dose, single or two shots; about five received placebo; per-sample allocation not given. Specimen acquisition occurred on day 63 following the initial vaccine or placebo injection. The repertoire was sequenced with immunoSEQ multiplex PCR; TCRdb's copy has only in-frame clones and lacks some. The sample holds hundreds of thousands of clones, approximately 86% seen once. Material: peripheral blood, obtained in a trial of Ad26.COV2.S vaccine versus placebo. The receptors were gathered from a person between 18 and 65 years old who received the Ad26.COV2.S COVID-19 vaccine or a placebo.

The CDR3 sequence: CASSITSGPSYEQYF. As DNA, the CDR3 is TGTGCCAGTAGTATAACTAGCGGTCCCTCCTACGAGCAGTACTTC. J is TRBJ2-7 and V is TRBV19, with TRBD2 matching 8 bases. The ends lost 2 bases at V and 0 bases at J; junction bases unmatched: 3. The CDR3 has 15 residues. Germline-derived CDR1 and CDR2 are LNHDA and SQIVND (reference sequence).

The rearrangement uses TRBV4-1 and TRBJ1-5, with D perhaps matching TRBD1 (6 bases). The CDR3 sequence is 15 residues long. V was pared by 1 base and J by 4 bases, with 11 bases between. The germline gives CDR1 MGHRA, CDR2 YSYEKL. CDR3 protein: CASSQGTVENQPQHF. For the CDR3, the DNA is TGCGCCAGCAGCCAAGGGACAGTAGAAAATCAGCCCCAGCATTTT.

The chain carries TRBV24-1 and TRBJ2-3, with D possibly matching TRBD1 (5 bases). The length of the CDR3 is 15 residues. V lost 5 bases and J lost 1, with 12 bases in between. Germline loops: CDR1 KGHDR, CDR2 SFDVKD. In DNA form, the CDR3 reads TGTGCCACCAGTGGATGGACAAGCGGCACAGATACGCAGTATTTT. Protein: CATSGWTSGTDTQYF.

This clone was found once. V gene TRBV4-2 combines with J gene TRBJ2-5, with TRBD2 identical over 8 bases. This CDR3 spans 15 amino acids. Germline trimming cut 4 bases from V and 4 bases from J; bases unmatched to any gene: 8. Germline lookup yields CDR1 LGHNA and CDR2 YNFKEQ. The CDR3 DNA reads TGTGCCAGCAGCCGAGACCTCACTAGCGGAGAGACCCAGTACTTC. It specifies CASSRDLTSGETQYF.

The CDR3 DNA reads as TGTGCCAGCAGCATGATATCCCGACGGTATGGCTACACCTTC. Protein sequence: CASSMISRRYGYTF. The V and J genes are TRBV6-2 or TRBV6-3 and TRBJ1-2; the D is unclear. Per the germline V gene, CDR1 is MNHEY and CDR2 is SVGEGT. Trimming shortened V by 6 bases and J by 5 bases, and 16 bases separated the two germline ends. The CDR3 totals 14 residues.

The chain couples TRBV6-5 to TRBJ1-2; 9 positions match TRBD1. This CDR3 contains 15 residues. V shed 7 bases and J 4 bases; nucleotides not matched to a gene: 10. Per the germline V gene, CDR1 is MNHEY and CDR2 is SVGAGI. Here the CDR3 DNA reads TGTGCCAGCACCCTTGACGACAGGGGGGCCTATGGCTACACCTTC. It encodes CASTLDDRGAYGYTF.

The V gene is TRBV2, the J gene TRBJ2-3; 10 bases map to TRBD1. The CDR3 contains 15 residues. The germline V gene encodes CDR1 SNHLY and CDR2 FYNNEI. After removal of 1 base from V and 6 bases from J, the junction contained 4 bases not matched to a gene. The CDR3: CASSEGQGAADTQYF. The CDR3 nucleotides are TGTGCCAGCAGTGAAGGACAGGGGGCCGCCGATACGCAGTATTTT.

V and J are TRBV4-2 and TRBJ1-1, with 8 nucleotides matching TRBD1. J lost 0 bases, V lost 4 bases, and 7 bases had no gene match. The germline CDR1 and CDR2 sequences are LGHNA and YNFKEQ. The CDR3 has 16 amino acids. The CDR3 bases are TGTGCCAGCAGCCCGGACAGGGTGGTCCTGAACACTGAAGCTTTCTTT. The encoded protein is CASSPDRVVLNTEAFF.

V usage is TRBV4-1 and J usage is TRBJ1-6; D gene unclear. CDR3 length equals 14 residues. Trimming took off 3 bases at V and 3 bases at J, with 6 bases between the two ends. CDR1 and CDR2 (germline): MGHRA, YSYEKL. The CDR3 region has the DNA TGCGCCAGCAGCCAGCAGGTCTATAATTCACCCCTCCACTTT. It codes for CASSQQVYNSPLHF.

The chain links TRBV5-4 to TRBJ2-5; no clear D gene. CDR1 and CDR2 from the germline V gene are SGHNT and YYREEE (reference sequence). Deletions cut 1 base from V and 7 bases from J, with 14 bases between. The length of the CDR3 is 14 residues. CDR3 DNA: TGTGCCAGCAGCTTGTCAACCTCCCTTGGGACCCAGTACTTC. This codes for CASSLSTSLGTQYF.

The rearrangement links TRBV7-8 to TRBJ2-7, with 12 bases matching TRBD1. J was trimmed by 2 bases and V by 3 bases; bases with no gene match: 8. CDR1 is SGHVS and CDR2 is FQNEAQ in the germline V gene. This CDR3 has 17 amino acids. Written as DNA, the CDR3 is TGTGCCAGCAGCTTGGGGACAGGGGGCTATAGTACCTACGAGCAGTACTTC. It encodes CASSLGTGGYSTYEQYF. The whole variable domain, filled in from reference TRBV7-8 and TRBJ2-7, reads GAGVSQSPRYKVAKRGQDVALRCDPISGHVSLFWYQQALGQGPEFLTYFQNEAQLDKSGLPSDRFFAERPEGSVSTLKIQRTQQEDSAVYLCASSLGTGGYSTYEQYFGPGTRLTVT.

The chain uses TRBV6-6 and TRBJ2-7; D call uncertain. Germline V gene data show CDR1 as MNHNY and CDR2 as SVGAGI (reference sequence). Between the trimmed V and J ends, which lost 0 bases and 6 bases, there was a span of 6 bases. There are 12 residues in the CDR3. The CDR3 DNA reads as TGTGCCAGCAGTTACTCGAAGAGCGAGCAGTACTTC. Translating it yields CASSYSKSEQYF.

The chain uses TRBV5-1 and TRBJ2-3; 11 positions match TRBD2. CDR1 and CDR2 (germline): SGHRS, YFSETQ. J lost 4 bases, V lost 5 bases, and 9 bases had no gene match. There are 16 residues in the CDR3. The CDR3: CASSKGLAGGADTQYF. CDR3 DNA sequence: TGCGCCAGCAGTAAGGGGCTAGCGGGGGGTGCAGATACGCAGTATTTT.

The V call is TRBV7-8, the J call TRBJ1-2, with 7 bases lining up with TRBD1. This CDR3 spans 13 amino acids. Germline CDR1 SGHVS, CDR2 FQNEAQ. The ends lost 5 bases at V and 1 base at J; junction bases unmatched: 1. The CDR3 DNA follows: TGTGCCAGCAGCCGGGACAGTAACTATGGCTACACCTTC. This sequence encodes CASSRDSNYGYTF.

A remark on this clone: This same CDR3 is encoded by further DNA sequences in the sample. V is TRBV18 and J is TRBJ1-2; 7 bases fit TRBD1. This CDR3 region has 14 residues. In germline, CDR1 is KGHSH, CDR2 LQKENI. The J segment lost 0 bases and the V segment lost 3 bases, leaving 1 base of the junction unmatched. CDR3: CASSPDRANYGYTF. As DNA, the CDR3 is TGTGCCAGCTCACCTGACAGGGCTAACTATGGCTACACCTTC.

The chain has TRBV19 and TRBJ2-1; a possible D gene is TRBD2 (5 bases). Germline V lookup: CDR1 LNHDA, CDR2 SQIVND (reference sequence). V lost 5 bases to trimming and J lost 8 bases, with 16 bases between them. This CDR3 has 14 residues. The CDR3: CASSSAREGYEQFF. The DNA of the CDR3 is TGTGCCAGTAGTTCTGCCCGAGAGGGCTATGAGCAGTTCTTC.

V is TRBV11-2 and J is TRBJ2-5; 7 positions agree with TRBD2. V trimming: 1 base; J trimming: 7 bases; junction bases outside the gene matches: 6. The germline V gene has CDR1 SGHAT and CDR2 FQNNGV. CDR3 length: 14 amino acids. The CDR3 sequence: CASSLGRAGRTQYF. The CDR3 nucleotides are TGTGCCAGCAGCTTAGGGCGAGCGGGGAGGACCCAGTACTTC.

The chain carries TRBV5-4 and TRBJ1-2; possible D gene TRBD1, 6 bases. The CDR3 extends over 15 amino acids. Germline CDR1 and CDR2: SGHNT and YYREEE (reference sequence). V was trimmed by 4 bases and J by 3 bases, leaving 16 bases between them. The CDR3 sequence: CASSRGANPYYGYTF. The CDR3, as DNA: TGTGCCAGCAGCCGGGGGGCCAATCCCTACTATGGCTACACCTTC. The whole variable domain, remainder taken from reference TRBV5-4 and TRBJ1-2, is ETGVTQSPTHLIKTRGQQVTLRCSSQSGHNTVSWYQQALGQGPQFIFQYYREEENGRGNFPPRFSGLQFPNYSSELNVNALELDDSALYLCASSRGANPYYGYTFGSGTRLTVV.

The V gene is TRBV10-3, the J gene TRBJ2-5; 8 bases are a match to TRBD2. This CDR3 region has 15 residues. V was clipped by 6 bases and J by 5 bases; unmatched bases: 11. Germline V gene lookup returns CDR1 ENHRY and CDR2 SYGVKD. The DNA for the CDR3 is TGTGCCATCAGGGAAGCGGGAGAGCTCCGGGAGACCCAGTACTTC. The encoded protein is CAIREAGELRETQYF.

This sequence joins TRBV28 and TRBJ1-2; D not certain. The CDR3 is made up of 15 amino acids. With 6 bases removed from V and 8 bases from J, the gap between germline ends came to 22 bases. Per germline, CDR1 MDHEN and CDR2 SYDVKM. CDR3 coding DNA: TGTGCCAGCAGCAGCAGGCGAGGCTCCTGGTCGGGCTACACCTTC. It is translated as CASSSRRGSWSGYTF.

The chain combines TRBV7-9 with TRBJ1-5, with D uncertain. V was cut by 5 bases and J by 5 bases, with 7 bases left in between. CDR3 length: 12 amino acids. The germline gives CDR1 SEHNR, CDR2 FQNEAQ (reference sequence). CDR3 DNA: TGTGCCAGCAGCCCAGGTGATCAGCCCCAGCATTTT. Translated, it gives CASSPGDQPQHF.

CDR3 sequence reads: CASSDSGQGYNSPLHF. The CDR3 DNA reads TGTGCCAGCAGTGATTCGGGACAGGGGTACAATTCACCCCTCCACTTT. This chain joins TRBV2 and TRBJ1-6; 10 bases match TRBD1. Trimming removed 3 bases from V and 7 bases from J; junction bases left unmatched: 6. The CDR3 length is 16 residues. Germline values: CDR1 SNHLY, CDR2 FYNNEI.

The chain uses TRBV27 and TRBJ1-1; a possible D gene is TRBD1 (6 bases). There are 16 residues in the CDR3. V shed 5 bases and J shed 4 bases, with 20 bases lying between them. Germline loops: CDR1 MNHEY, CDR2 SMNVEV (reference sequence). CDR3 nucleotides: TGTGCCAGCAGTATTAGGACAGTAACCTCGGGCACTGAAGCTTTCTTT. It translates to CASSIRTVTSGTEAFF.

This clone was detected only a few times. J is TRBJ2-7 and V is TRBV7-9; 7 positions match TRBD2. Germline CDR1 and CDR2: SEHNR and FQNEAQ (reference sequence). The CDR3 is made up of 13 amino acids. V dropped 7 bases and J dropped 5; count of bases not matched to a gene: 8. CDR3 sequence reads: CASTGLSGNEQYF. The CDR3 DNA sequence: TGTGCCAGCACGGGGCTAAGCGGGAACGAGCAGTACTTC.

Remarks on this clone: The identical CDR3 is also encoded by other nucleotide sequences in the sample. The chain is built from TRBV6-5 and TRBJ2-3; the D is unclear. Trimming removed 6 bases from V and 1 base from J, with 5 bases in between. Looked up from germline, CDR1 is MNHEY and CDR2 is SVGAGI. There are 12 residues in the CDR3. CDR3 nucleotides: TGTGCCAGCAGCCACCGCACAGATACGCAGTATTTT. This encodes CASSHRTDTQYF.

This chain links TRBV7-2 with TRBJ2-5; 7 bases line up with TRBD1. Per germline, CDR1 SGHTA and CDR2 FQGNSA. The CDR3 spans 14 residues. V was pared by 3 bases and J by 2 bases, with 3 bases of the junction left unmatched. CDR3 region: CASSLSGQQETQYF. The CDR3 DNA reads as TGTGCCAGCAGCTTGTCGGGACAGCAAGAGACCCAGTACTTC. The full variable domain, rest sourced from reference TRBV7-2 and TRBJ2-5, is GAGVSQSPSNKVTEKGKDVELRCDPISGHTALYWYRQSLGQGLEFLIYFQGNSAPDKSGLPSDRFSAERTGGSVSTLTIQRTQQEDSAVYLCASSLSGQQETQYFGPGTRLLVL.

About this clone: This likely comes from a read error, as the CDR3 has no conserved phenylalanine or tryptophan at its end. Because the CDR3's place on the DNA is in doubt, the DNA is left out and the CDR3 is given as listed by TCRdb. V usage is TRBV6-1 and J usage is TRBJ2-7; the table's TRBD1 call for D was not verified on the DNA. Inclusive of both ends, the CDR3 amounts to 11 amino acids. In germline, CDR1 is MNHNS, CDR2 SASEGT. The CDR3 loop is CASSEGGRARI.